This TCR beta chain was retrieved from a study of cytomegalovirus exposure and HLA in healthy donors. Turning to this clone: The antigen remains unidentified.

The PCR was carried out with 60 Vbeta primers and 13 Jbeta primers. TCRdb's copy holds only in-frame clones and misses some; the assay was immunoSEQ multiplex PCR. The sample gives approximately 100,000 clones, 75% to 90% of which show up once; 7.4% is in the top ten. Regarding the study as a whole: For most TCR beta V segments, an earlier analysis put the productive rate at about 87% or about 30% of the time. Information on immune exposure was restricted to one variable (CMV serostatus).

The TCR comes from a man aged 40-50 years in good health and CMV-seropositive. Sequencing input: PBMCs.

DNA of the CDR3: TGTGCCAGCAGATTGGGGGGACTAGCGGGGGGGTGGAATGAGCAGTTCTTC. Translating gives CASRLGGLAGGWNEQFF. The chain joins TRBV2 to TRBJ2-1; 16 nucleotides match TRBD2. With 6 bases clipped from V and 7 bases from J, the junction kept 9 bases outside the gene matches. Germline values: CDR1 SNHLY, CDR2 FYNNEI. The CDR3 covers 17 residues.